This T cell receptor beta chain is from a study of blood T cells in healthy people across ages. Regarding the study as a whole: Higher diversity, along with more naive CD4+ cells, distinguished long-lived donors from aged donors. Unsorted PBMCs ruled out conclusive naive versus antigen-experienced comparison.

Every donor gave 9.5 to 10 milliliters of peripheral blood. This clonotype appeared a single time. Antigen unknown. The CDR3 runs to 17 residues. Germline V gene sequence: CDR1 SEHNR, CDR2 FQNEAQ (reference sequence). With 4 bases removed from V and 0 bases from J, the gap between germline ends came to 16 bases. The second PCR ran about 6 to 12 cycles with a sample-barcoded 5' primer and J-beta primers. TCRdb processed the 5' RACE reads anew with MiXCR; each CDR3 protein has one entry. The repertoire includes about 1.6 million distinct CDR3 sequences, about 32% of them detected once, and approximately 10% sits in the top ten.

The sequence derives from a woman between 25 and 40 years old in good health. The genes are TRBV7-9 and TRBJ1-3, with unresolved D. Sample: blood. This CDR3 is CASSSRTAGRSGNTIYF. CDR3 sequence (DNA): TGTGCCAGCAGCTCAAGGACCGCAGGACGCTCTGGAAACACCATATATTTT.